Below, 28 T cell receptor beta chains from the same sample are listed, as sequenced in a study of blood T cells in healthy people across ages. The use of a sample-barcoded 5' primer and a J-beta primer mix characterized a second PCR of roughly 6 to 12 cycles. TCRdb recomputed calls from the 5' RACE reads with MiXCR, one row per CDR3 protein. The sample shows 700,000 to 900,000 distinct CDR3 sequences, roughly 26% of them seen only once. This sample was shared with a second study, whose subject was T cells of mothers and their children.

The sample comprised blood. The origin of the receptors is a boy aged 10-17 years in good health.

This clonotype was seen a few times. J is TRBJ2-5 and V is TRBV28, with a possible D match to TRBD2 (5 bases). This CDR3 has 13 amino acids. V dropped 10 bases and J dropped 4 bases, with 16 bases sitting between them. Germline CDR1 is MDHEN and CDR2 is SYDVKM. In nucleotides, the CDR3 is TGTGCCACATTGGCGGGCGGAGGAGAGACCCAGTACTTC. Translating it yields CATLAGGGETQYF.

The J gene is TRBJ2-4, the V gene TRBV28; no clear D gene. V dropped 1 base and J dropped 2 bases, with 12 bases sitting between them. The CDR3 loop spans 16 amino acids. Per the germline V gene, CDR1 is MDHEN and CDR2 is SYDVKM. For the CDR3, the DNA is TGTGCCAGCAGTTTATTTAGGCCCACGTCCAAAAACATTCAGTACTTC. Encoded protein: CASSLFRPTSKNIQYF.

This clonotype was seen once. The chain carries TRBV7-2 and TRBJ2-1, with TRBD2 identical over 13 bases. This CDR3 contains 17 residues. The germline CDR1 and CDR2 sequences are SGHTA and FQGNSA. The junction had 3 bases not matched to a gene; V was cut back by 4 bases and J by 0 bases. The CDR3 sequence is CASSWTSGGLSYNEQFF. CDR3 bases: TGTGCCAGCAGCTGGACTAGCGGGGGCCTCTCCTACAATGAGCAGTTCTTC.

J is TRBJ2-5 and V is TRBV4-1; D may be TRBD2 (7 bases). Germline-derived CDR1 and CDR2 are MGHRA and YSYEKL. The CDR3 consists of 15 residues. The V and J ends lost 6 bases and 1 base respectively, with 15 bases between them. DNA for the CDR3: TGCGCCAGCAGGAGGGGGGGGTTGGGCCAAGAGACCCAGTACTTC. Protein: CASRRGGLGQETQYF.

CDR3 residues: CASSLLGQRSSGANVLTF. Here the CDR3 DNA reads TGTGCCAGCAGCCTACTAGGACAGCGCAGCTCTGGGGCCAACGTCCTGACTTTC. This chain links TRBV14 with TRBJ2-6; weak D call: TRBD1 (6 bases). CDR1 is SGHDN and CDR2 is FVKESK in the germline V gene. V was trimmed by 4 bases and J by 0 bases, leaving 16 bases between them. This CDR3 is built from 18 residues.

This clonotype was observed a handful of times. CDR3 bases: TGCAGCGTTGAATTGGGAAGGAACTATGGCTACACCTTC. It translates to CSVELGRNYGYTF. V is TRBV29-1 and J is TRBJ1-2, with no clear D. V lost 2 bases and J 2 bases, leaving 9 bases between the germline ends. The CDR3 length is 13 residues. Germline loops: CDR1 SQVTM, CDR2 ANQGSEA.

This clonotype has just a few counts. J is TRBJ2-7 and V is TRBV5-1; weak D call: TRBD1 (7 bases). The CDR3 extends over 18 amino acids. Trimming removed 3 bases at V and 0 bases at J, with 22 bases between. Germline-derived CDR1 and CDR2 are SGHRS and YFSETQ. Here the CDR3 reads CASSSRPAGQTTSYEQYF. CDR3 nucleotide sequence: TGCGCCAGCAGCTCTCGACCCGCGGGACAGACAACCTCCTACGAGCAGTACTTC.

V and J are TRBV4-1 and TRBJ2-5, with TRBD2 identical over 15 bases. The better agreement between TRBJ2-1 and the DNA end casts doubt on the J call. Germline CDR1 reads MGHRA; CDR2 reads YSYEKL. The CDR3 loop spans 20 amino acids. The CDR3 reads CASHGGLAGGQSLEHNEQFF. Here the CDR3 DNA reads TGCGCCAGCCATGGGGGACTAGCGGGGGGCCAGTCCCTCGAACACAATGAGCAGTTCTTC.

Note on this clonotype: The junction and the germline gene differ at one end; a read error may be behind it. The chain links TRBV28 to TRBJ1-4, with no clear D. This CDR3 region has 18 residues. Germline loops: CDR1 MDHEN, CDR2 SYDVKM. The CDR3 coding sequence is TGTGCCAGCAGTTCCCCGGGCCCGGGAGCGGGTTGGAATGAAAAACTGCTTTTT. This translates into CASSSPGPGAGWNEKLLF.

The genes are TRBV6-5 and TRBJ2-3; no firm D call. CDR1 is MNHEY and CDR2 is SVGAGI in the germline V gene. The CDR3 is 15 residues long. Trimming took off 0 bases at V and 0 bases at J, with 7 bases between the two ends. This CDR3 reads CASSYSAKSTDTQYF. In DNA, the CDR3 is TGTGCCAGCAGTTACTCAGCAAAAAGCACAGATACGCAGTATTTT.

The rearrangement joins TRBV27 to TRBJ1-2, with D possibly being TRBD1 (6 bases). The germline V and J ends were trimmed by 0 bases and 8 bases, with 16 bases remaining between them. From germline, CDR1 is MNHEY and CDR2 SMNVEV (reference sequence). This CDR3 spans 15 amino acids. The chain's CDR3 is CASSLSRTETGGYTF. CDR3 bases: TGTGCCAGCAGTTTATCGCGGACAGAAACGGGAGGCTACACCTTC.

The V and J genes are TRBV20-1 and TRBJ2-7; D is uncertain. This CDR3 spans 13 amino acids. CDR1 is DFQATT and CDR2 is SNEGSKA in the germline V gene (reference sequence). The V gene lost 3 bases and the J gene lost 0 bases, with 9 bases spanning the gap. This CDR3 reads CSARTRNSYEQYF. The CDR3 DNA sequence: TGCAGTGCTAGGACGCGGAACTCCTACGAGCAGTACTTC.

The genes are TRBV15 and TRBJ1-2; D is perhaps TRBD1 (6 bases). CDR3 length equals 14 residues. V was trimmed by 5 bases and J by 2 bases, leaving 12 bases between them. Germline values: CDR1 LNHNV, CDR2 YYDKDF (reference sequence). CDR3 nucleotide sequence: TGTGCCACCAGCTCCCCCGACAGGAACTATGGCTACACCTTC. Translation: CATSSPDRNYGYTF.

The genes are TRBV29-1 and TRBJ2-7; 10 nucleotides match TRBD1. The CDR3 contains 13 residues. CDR1 is SQVTM, CDR2 ANQGSEA, per germline. Unmatched junction bases numbered 6, after V lost 4 bases and J lost 6 bases. Here the CDR3 DNA reads TGCAGCGTTGTTTTGACAGGGGGCGGCGAGCAGTACTTC. This translates into CSVVLTGGGEQYF.

This clonotype was seen a few times. The chain is built from TRBV20-1 and TRBJ1-3; 11 bases match TRBD1. The CDR3 consists of 16 residues. After removal of 3 bases from V and 4 bases from J, the junction contained 8 bases not matched to a gene. Per the germline V gene, CDR1 is DFQATT and CDR2 is SNEGSKA (reference sequence). The CDR3 loop is CSASSGQGARGNTIYF. In nucleotides, the CDR3 is TGCAGTGCTAGCAGTGGACAGGGGGCGAGAGGAAACACCATATATTTT.

The rearrangement uses TRBV29-1 and TRBJ2-5, with a tentative D call TRBD2 (5 bases). The J call may be faulty, since TRBJ2-1 better matches the DNA end. CDR1 SQVTM and CDR2 ANQGSEA come from the germline V gene. The CDR3 covers 11 residues. CDR3 nucleotides: TGCGGAGGACTCCGGTTCGACGAGCAGTTCTTC. Its translation is CGGLRFDEQFF.

The chain carries TRBV24-1 and TRBJ2-6; D possibly uses TRBD1 or TRBD2 (5 bases each). This CDR3 has 14 amino acids. CDR1 and CDR2 from the germline V gene are KGHDR and SFDVKD. V was pared by 9 bases and J by 4 bases, with 12 bases between. The CDR3 DNA sequence: TGTGCCACCTCGAGGGGTTCCGGGGCCAACGTCCTGACTTTC. Amino acid sequence: CATSRGSGANVLTF.

V usage is TRBV4-1 and J usage is TRBJ2-1; D call uncertain. Germline V CDR1 and CDR2: MGHRA, YSYEKL. The CDR3 has 18 amino acids. Trimming left V 1 base short and J 0 bases short, with 16 bases between. CDR3 coding DNA: TGCGCCAGCAGCCAAGCGTGGGCGCAGGTTCGCTCCTACAATGAGCAGTTCTTC. This encodes CASSQAWAQVRSYNEQFF.

This rearrangement joins TRBV5-1 to TRBJ1-5, with unresolved D. CDR3 length: 15 residues. CDR1 is SGHRS and CDR2 is YFSETQ in the germline V gene. V lost 1 base, J lost 1 base, and 9 bases lay in between. The CDR3 reads CASSLTGSSNQPQHF. In nucleotides, the CDR3 is TGCGCCAGCAGCTTGACCGGGTCCAGCAATCAGCCCCAGCATTTT.

The genes are TRBV20-1 and TRBJ2-7; D is uncertain. The V and J ends lost 0 bases and 1 base respectively, with 7 bases between them. CDR1 is DFQATT and CDR2 is SNEGSKA in the germline V gene (reference sequence). This CDR3 spans 13 amino acids. DNA of the CDR3: TGCAGTGCTAGAGATCGCCTTTCCTACGAGCAGTACTTC. It encodes CSARDRLSYEQYF.

This clonotype was observed a handful of times. This chain connects TRBV12-3 or TRBV12-4 to TRBJ1-4; D gene unclear. The ends were cut back, 4 bases at V and 7 bases at J, with 16 bases in the middle. This CDR3 spans 15 amino acids. For the CDR3, the DNA is TGTGCCAGCAGTTCGACCAACCCCGCGGTTGAAAAACTGTTTTTT. Translating gives CASSSTNPAVEKLFF.

The V and J genes are TRBV12-3 or TRBV12-4 and TRBJ1-2, with unresolved D. V was trimmed by 6 bases and J by 2 bases, leaving 13 bases between them. CDR3 length: 14 amino acids. The CDR3 sequence is CASRPRPRNYGYTF. The CDR3 DNA reads TGTGCCAGCAGACCACGACCAAGAAACTATGGCTACACCTTC.

The V and J genes are TRBV3-1 and TRBJ2-7, with TRBD1 matching over 10 bases. Germline values: CDR1 LGHDT, CDR2 YNNKEL (reference sequence). The CDR3 spans 16 residues. The V gene end was trimmed by 4 bases and the J gene end by 1 base; junction bases not matched to a gene: 7. CDR3 in amino acids: CASSRARDRGSYEQYF. CDR3 coding DNA: TGTGCCAGCAGCCGAGCCCGGGACAGGGGATCCTACGAGCAGTACTTC.

This clonotype was observed at least ten times. This chain joins TRBV7-3 and TRBJ1-5; D is ambiguous. This CDR3 is 8 amino acids long. CDR1 and CDR2 from the germline V gene are SGHTA and FQGTGA. The CDR3 here is CAEVCQHF. In DNA, the CDR3 is TGTGCTGAGGTGTGCCAGCATTTT.

This clonotype was counted a few times. The rearrangement uses TRBV2 and TRBJ2-5; D perhaps matches TRBD2 (6 bases). The CDR3 runs 13 residues. The germline V gene has CDR1 SNHLY and CDR2 FYNNEI. Trimming stripped 2 bases from V and 7 bases from J, with 11 bases between. Written as DNA, the CDR3 is TGTGCCAGCAGTGAAATCCTGGAGGGGACCCAGTACTTC. Translation gives CASSEILEGTQYF.

This clonotype was picked up a small number of times. V usage is TRBV25-1 and J usage is TRBJ1-3; D gene uncertain. Per the germline V gene, CDR1 is MGHDK and CDR2 is SYGVNS. Trimming shortened V by 1 base and J by 1 base, and 8 bases separated the two germline ends. The length of the CDR3 is 15 residues. CDR3 DNA: TGTGCCAGCAGTGAATGGGAGGGTTCTGGAAACACCATATATTTT. Translation gives CASSEWEGSGNTIYF.

The chain recombines TRBV3-1 with TRBJ2-1; the D gene is possibly TRBD2 (6 bases). V gave up 3 bases and J gave up 2 bases, with 14 bases separating them. The CDR3 sequence is 16 residues long. Germline CDR1 is LGHDT and CDR2 is YNNKEL (reference sequence). The CDR3 protein is CASSHRALATYNEQFF. CDR3 nucleotide sequence: TGTGCCAGCAGCCACCGGGCCCTAGCGACCTACAATGAGCAGTTCTTC.

This chain's CDR3 is CSVSTLSPYNEQFF. CDR3 DNA: TGCAGCGTTAGTACACTTAGCCCCTACAATGAGCAGTTCTTC. The V and J genes are TRBV29-1 and TRBJ2-1; no definite D call. V was shortened by 5 bases and J by 2 bases, with 13 bases between the two germline ends. Germline V gene lookup returns CDR1 SQVTM and CDR2 ANQGSEA. This CDR3 has 14 amino acids.